This T cell receptor beta chain stems from a study of OX40 agonist ivuxolimab in advanced cancers. On the study more broadly: All patients had ivuxolimab intravenously every 2 weeks at 0.01 to 10 mg/kg. Dose-escalation patients were diagnosed with hepatocellular carcinoma, melanoma, renal cell cancer or head and neck cancer.

The CDR3 runs 14 residues. V was pared by 3 bases and J by 3 bases, with 11 bases between. Germline CDR1 reads SGHVS; CDR2 reads FNYEAQ. On this clone: Its target is not known.

Study results and caveats: In the 0.1-3.0 mg/kg groups, partial responders showed among the lowest expansion.

Method: immunoSEQ multiplex PCR; TCRdb's copy keeps in-frame clones and lacks some. The sample yields under 80,000 clones, about 89% seen once. The chain couples TRBV7-6 to TRBJ2-5; D is unresolved. The sample was CD4+ or CD8+ T cells sorted from blood, taken in a trial of the OX40 agonist ivuxolimab. The receptor was isolated from an adult with an advanced solid tumor such as melanoma, head and neck, liver or kidney cancer. In nucleotides, the CDR3 is TGTGCCAGCAGCTTCCCCCAGCTTGAAGAGACCCAGTACTTC. Translation: CASSFPQLEETQYF. Complete variable domain (other parts from reference TRBV7-6 and TRBJ2-5): GAGVSQSPRYKVTKRGQDVALRCDPISGHVSLYWYRQALGQGPEFLTYFNYEAQQDKSGLPNDRFSAERPEGSISTLTIQRTEQRDSAMYRCASSFPQLEETQYFGPGTRLLVL.